This T cell receptor beta chain derives from a study of OX40 agonist ivuxolimab in advanced cancers. Study summary: Patients received the agonistic anti-OX40 (CD134) antibody ivuxolimab. Antecedent anti-PD-1, anti-PD-L1 or anti-CTLA-4 therapy was permissible, with under 50% having received some.

Germline loops: CDR1 MDHEN, CDR2 SYDVKM. V lost 3 bases, J lost 3 bases, and 15 bases lay in between. The length of the CDR3 is 15 residues. Patients were excluded for autoimmune disease history or systemic immunosuppression. Clones were sequenced by immunoSEQ multiplex PCR, and TCRdb holds only the in-frame ones, with some missing. The sample includes tens of thousands of clones, 84% seen only once; the top ten take approximately 21%. Here the sequenced sample was CD4+ or CD8+ T cells sorted from blood, taken in a trial of the OX40 agonist ivuxolimab. The chain uses TRBV28 and TRBJ2-7; possibly TRBD2 for D (6 bases). The receptor was derived from an adult with an advanced solid tumor such as melanoma, head and neck, liver or kidney cancer. The CDR3 coding sequence is TGTGCCAGCAGTTTCGAGGGAGGATGGGGCTACGAGCAGTACTTC. Its translation: CASSFEGGWGYEQYF.